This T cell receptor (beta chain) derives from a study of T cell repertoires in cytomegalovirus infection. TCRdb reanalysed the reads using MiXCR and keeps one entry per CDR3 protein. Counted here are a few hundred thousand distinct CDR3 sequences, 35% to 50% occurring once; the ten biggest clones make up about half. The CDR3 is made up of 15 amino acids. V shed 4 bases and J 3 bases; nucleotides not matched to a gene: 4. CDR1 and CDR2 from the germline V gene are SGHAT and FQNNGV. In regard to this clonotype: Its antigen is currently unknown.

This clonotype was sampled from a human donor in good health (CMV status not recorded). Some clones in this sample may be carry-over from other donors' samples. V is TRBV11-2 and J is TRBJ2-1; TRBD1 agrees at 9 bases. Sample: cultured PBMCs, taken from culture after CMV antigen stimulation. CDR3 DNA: TGTGCCAGCAGCTCTGGACAGGGGTTCTACAATGAGCAGTTCTTC. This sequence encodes CASSSGQGFYNEQFF.